Sequencing of this T cell receptor (beta chain) was carried out in a study of shared clonotypes between healthy human individuals. Each PCR replicate from the sorted subsets contained roughly 210 ng DNA, which is some 31,000 T cell genomes. The method was immunoSEQ multiplex PCR; TCRdb's version includes in-frame clones alone and lacks a portion of them. The sample lists a few million clones, less than 95% seen once, with approximately 0.39% in the top ten. V dropped 3 bases and J dropped 1 base, with 13 bases sitting between them. The CDR3 is 15 residues long. Germline V lookup: CDR1 MDHEN, CDR2 SYDVKM. Those who donated were healthy HIV-negative adults, with no recent acute infections or vaccinations reported. Investigators divided CD4+ cells into CD45RA+ naive and CD45RA-negative memory subsets.

The sequence was obtained from a man between 18 and 35 years old in good health. Some clones in this sample may be carry-over from other donors' samples. The chain links TRBV28 to TRBJ2-7; either TRBD1 or TRBD2 may supply D (5 bases each). Sequencing used naive CD4+ T cells from PBMCs. Subset indicated: CD45RA+ positively selected. The CDR3 region has the DNA TGTGCCAGCAGTTTTGGGGGAGTAGGTTCCTACGAGCAGTACTTC. This encodes CASSFGGVGSYEQYF.